The present entry profiles one T cell receptor (beta chain) with its context. The target of this receptor is not known. No much larger clone exists at a distance of one base, and base qualities are not known. The sample belongs to a study of cytomegalovirus exposure and HLA in healthy donors (dated by TCRdb to the late 2010s). With regard to the full study: According to an earlier analysis of a few hundred of the donors, about 190 million T cells yielded 90 million to 130 million unique TCR beta sequences and approximately 280 Gb of sequence data. An early release that covered more than 550 HLA-typed donors contained approximately 300 gigabases of sequencing data and around 80 million unique TCR sequences. Of the roughly 400 genotyped donors, less than 90% were placed in the genetic ancestry cluster associated with self-reported Caucasian donors. The aim of the study was to test whether cataloging public T cell receptors could identify signatures of past pathogen exposure. The T cell repertoires of 666 subjects were profiled by immunosequencing and related to cytomegalovirus serostatus. A separate validation cohort of approximately 130 different subjects was used in addition to the 666-subject first cohort. The study combined high-throughput TCR immunosequencing, statistical association of individual TCRs with disease status, and machine learning to predict cytomegalovirus infection status. A later analysis re-analyzed previously published TCR beta repertoires from approximately 670 donors and added high-resolution HLA genotyping to study TCR occurrence patterns. In the later analysis, no new phenotypic data were used to find candidate immune exposures; instead, reliance was placed on TCR beta sequences and their occurrence across donors. To decide whether each TCR beta V gene segment behaved as functional or pseudogenic, an earlier analysis of nearly 600 of the donors relied on high-throughput TCR beta sequencing. Donor age, sex, ethnicity and CMV serostatus were compiled alongside the repertoire data. A later genetic analysis took genome-wide SNP genotypes for about three fifths of the 666 donors and used that subset as a discovery cohort. Every repertoire in the discovery cohort had been generated on one and the same sequencing platform. HLA typing covered class I and class II loci at four-digit resolution. The number of donors typed differed by locus, with roughly 629-640 for A, B, C, DRB1 and DQB1, roughly 520 for DQA1, under 610 for DPA1, and roughly 450 for DPB1. Roughly 5 DR-DQ haplotypes were handled as single units for association and clustering, since linkage in the cohort was strong. Across about 380 genotyped donors of the cohort, an average of approximately 240,000 unique TCR beta nucleotide sequences per donor were sequenced, and roughly 20% of those sequences were non-productive.

Libraries came from the immunoSEQ multiplex PCR assay. For the multiplex PCR, a mixture combining 60 forward primers for TCR Vbeta segments and 13 reverse primers for TCR Jbeta segments was used. A multiplex PCR assay on genomic DNA amplified the CDR3 region of rearranged TCR beta genes. The amplified TCR beta libraries were sequenced on the Illumina HiSeq System as 87-base-pair reads. Concerning the study's data processing: In a later analysis, roughly 80 million unique TCR beta chains were counted across the roughly 670 repertoires, and approximately 11 million of these chains were shared by at least two donors. A nearest-neighbor algorithm error-corrected the raw reads and collapsed the reads into unique sequences, merging closely related sequences to remove PCR and sequencing errors. V, D and J gene segments were assigned by aligning CDR3 sequences to IMGT reference sequences. Each retained sequence needed at least a six-nucleotide match to both a V gene segment and a J gene segment. A rearrangement counted as productive if the CDR3 had no stop codons and remained in frame with V and J, and every other rearrangement counted as non-productive. CDR3 was defined by IMGT convention, running from the second conserved V-encoded cysteine to the conserved J-encoded phenylalanine. The earlier analysis of a few hundred of the donors excluded any sequence lacking an unambiguous match to a single V gene segment. An earlier analysis of some 500 of the donors classified V segments as functional when productive rearrangements were above 56.7% and as segregating when the standard deviation between donors was above 5%. A statistical classification framework was developed to diagnose cytomegalovirus status using the catalog of TCR beta chain sequences. V and J gene assignment, in a later analysis, came from comparing TCR nucleotide sequences with IMGT/GENE-DB human TR gene sequences. A later analysis assigned CDR3 sequences and most-parsimonious VDJ recombination scenarios with the TCRdist pipeline. A later analysis defined each TCR beta chain by its CDR3 amino acid sequence plus V-gene family, and excluded reads lacking a unique V-gene family. To address suspected cross-contamination and a sequencing artifact, a later analysis removed around 600 highly shared, low-generation-probability nucleotide sequences. In a later analysis, a clonal expansion index for each public chain was calculated from normalized within-repertoire ranks of inferred template counts. A later analysis computed generation probabilities with a VDJ recombination model fitted to out-of-frame rearrangements, and checked the results against IGoR. In a later analysis, hypergeometric tests were used to score TCR-TCR, TCR-HLA and TCR-CMV co-occurrence, with a repertoire-size bias correction applied to TCR pairs. To estimate false discovery rates, a later analysis permuted the HLA or CMV assignments 20 times. A later analysis grouped co-occurring TCRs with DBSCAN, adding TCRdist sequence similarity when clustering within HLA-allele-positive subsets. Co-occurrence clustering excluded repertoires with fewer than 30,000 or more than 120,000 public chains, plus five with anomalous nucleotide sharing. What TCRdb holds here is the immuneACCESS table cut down to in-frame rearrangements. Part of the clones is not present; checked against another copy, under half of the missing clones reflect an unresolved V gene, and the others are unexplained. From that table come the V and J calls and clone size; the DNA was used to work out D and trimming. The sample table records about 120,000 clones; approximately 80% of these occur just once. Approximately 11% of the sample comes from the top ten.

General conclusions and limits of the study: The study gave a list of about 160 TCR beta chains associated with cytomegalovirus. Assigning TCR associations to individual alleles was difficult when HLA alleles, especially DR and DQ, strongly co-occurred. A further reported finding was that TCR beta sequences accurately predicted the HLA-A and HLA-B alleles for most subjects in the first cohort. HLA typing was unavailable for some donors at each locus, so association tests used only the typed subset. Most CMV-associated TCR beta chains appeared to be HLA-restricted in a later analysis, and the HLA associations seemed to be driven largely by CMV exposure. Across donors, most TCR sequences were observed very rarely, whereas some public TCRs were present in many individuals. An association between a missense DCLRE1C variant and V-gene and J-gene trimming of TCR beta chains was found in a later genetic analysis and replicated in an independent cohort. In a later analysis, more than 15,000 TCR beta sequences were associated with specific HLA alleles at a false discovery rate of 0.05. Roughly uniform sequencing depth across donors was assumed in presence/absence analyses, although this assumption may not hold. A cluster of highly shared sequence variants was judged likely to represent a technical artifact of the sequencing pipeline. In an earlier analysis of 587 of the donors, most TCR beta V segments appeared in productive rearrangements about 87% or about 30% of the time, broadly matching IMGT annotations. According to the authors, the approach could potentially be generalized to other disease states and immunological phenotypes. This cohort had only TCR beta chains sequenced, and the lack of alpha or paired-chain data limited which features could be detected. In a later analysis, HLA-associated TCR beta chains were found to be more clonally expanded and to have lower generation probabilities than equally common non-associated chains. Some IMGT-functional V segments, including TRBV6-2 and TRBV6-3, could not be distinguished by the 87-base-pair reads and were therefore excluded. The earlier analysis of fewer than 750 of the donors excluded seventeen rarely observed V segments, including chromosome 9 orphons, because counts were too low. In vitro tests confirmed that three of the cytomegalovirus-associated TCR beta chains recognize cytomegalovirus antigens. In a later genetic analysis, fewer N-insertions in productive TCRs were reported among donors in an Asian-associated ancestry cluster than the roughly 640-donor mean. Several of the top co-occurrence clusters appeared to be linked to parvovirus B19, influenza, CMV and Epstein-Barr virus, according to a later analysis. According to a later analysis, TCR association rates differed among HLA loci, with DRB1 alleles showing the most associated TCRs and HLA-C alleles showing the fewest. For the cohort, immune exposure information was limited to CMV serostatus. Cytomegalovirus status was reported to be diagnosed by the classifier with high specificity and sensitivity in both the original and validation cohorts. Correlated functional status among segregating V segments might be attributable to linkage disequilibrium, but an unknown experimental factor could not be ruled out.

In total, roughly 670 healthy bone marrow donors made up the cohort. At the time of sampling, all cohort members were nominally healthy, though unrecorded immune exposures were likely present. The donor was CMV seropositive and was included in the group of about 290 seropositive cohort members. A peripheral blood sample was collected from each donor, and TCR beta sequencing was performed on peripheral blood mononuclear cells. Genomic DNA was extracted from the blood cell samples with the Qiagen DNeasy Blood Extraction Kit. The CDR3 covers 16 residues, taking in both the cysteine and the phenylalanine. The only DNA kept is the CDR3, 48 bases in frame from the first base. The germline V gene (reference sequence) provides CDR1 SGHNT and CDR2 YYREEE. For this chain, trimming is 2 bases at the V end and 1 base at the J end, and the number of junction bases without a gene match is 5.

What was sequenced was PBMCs. The sequence was obtained from a man in his forties in good health and CMV-seropositive. This sequence uses TRBV5-4 and TRBJ2-5; 10 of the junction bases match TRBD1. The DNA sequence reads TGTGCCAGCAGCTTAGGGGACAGGGGCGGCCAAGAGACCCAGTACTTC. Its amino acids are CASSLGDRGGQETQYF.